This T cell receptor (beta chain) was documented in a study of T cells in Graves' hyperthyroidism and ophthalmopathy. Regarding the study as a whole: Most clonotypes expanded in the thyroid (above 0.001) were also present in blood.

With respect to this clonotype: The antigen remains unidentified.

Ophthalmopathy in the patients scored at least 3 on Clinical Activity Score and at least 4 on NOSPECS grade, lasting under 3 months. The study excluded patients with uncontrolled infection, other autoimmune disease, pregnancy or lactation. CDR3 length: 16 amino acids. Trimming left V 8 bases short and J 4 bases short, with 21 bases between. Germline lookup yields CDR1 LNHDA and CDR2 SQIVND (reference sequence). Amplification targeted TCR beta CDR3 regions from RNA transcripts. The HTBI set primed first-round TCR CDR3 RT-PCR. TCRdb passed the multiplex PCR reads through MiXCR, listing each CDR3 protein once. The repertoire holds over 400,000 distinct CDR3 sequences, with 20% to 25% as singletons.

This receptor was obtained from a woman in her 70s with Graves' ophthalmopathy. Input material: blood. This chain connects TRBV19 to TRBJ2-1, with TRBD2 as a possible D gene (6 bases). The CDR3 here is CASRRGLDSNYNEQFF. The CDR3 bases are TGTGCCAGTCGGAGGGGACTGGATTCGAATTACAATGAGCAGTTCTTC. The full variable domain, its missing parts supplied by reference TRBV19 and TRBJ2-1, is DGGITQSPKYLFRKEGQNVTLSCEQNLNHDAMYWYRQDPGQGLRLIYYSQIVNDFQKGDIAEGYSVSREKKESFPLTVTSAQKNPTAFYLCASRRGLDSNYNEQFFGPGTRLTVL.